What follows describes a single T cell receptor (beta chain). Its cognate antigen has yet to be identified. No much larger clone is present one base from it, and per-base qualities are unavailable. The CDR3, cysteine through phenylalanine, is 17 amino acids long. Only CDR3 DNA is held: 51 bases, read in frame from base 1. The germline V end is reduced by 3 bases and the J end by 0 bases; junction bases left unmatched: 1. The germline V gene (reference sequence) supplies CDR1 LNHDA and CDR2 SQIVND. This record belongs to a study of cytomegalovirus exposure and HLA in healthy donors (dated 2017 in TCRdb). About the full investigation: An earlier analysis of some 600 of the donors reported 276 Gb of sequence data and roughly 120 million unique TCR beta sequences obtained from 150 million to 200 million T cells. An early release covering more than 500 HLA-typed donors comprised approximately 290 gigabases of sequencing data and 85 million or so unique TCR sequences. Of the 350 to 450 genotyped donors, over 70% fell in the genetic ancestry cluster associated with self-reported Caucasian donors. The study aimed to test whether cataloging public T cell receptors could reveal signatures of past pathogen exposure. Using immunosequencing, the study profiled T cell repertoires from about 610 subjects and related those repertoires to cytomegalovirus serostatus. Along with the approximately 620-subject first cohort, a separate validation cohort of over a hundred different subjects was used. High-throughput TCR immunosequencing, statistical association of individual TCRs with disease status, and machine learning were combined to predict cytomegalovirus infection status. In a later analysis, previously published TCR beta repertoires from 550 to 700 donors were re-analyzed and high-resolution HLA genotyping was added so that TCR occurrence patterns could be studied. Rather than using new phenotypic data, the later analysis identified candidate immune exposures from TCR beta sequences and from how often those sequences occurred across donors. In an earlier analysis of several hundred of the donors, high-throughput TCR beta sequencing was used to judge whether each TCR beta V gene segment behaved as functional or pseudogenic. Donor age, sex, ethnicity and CMV serostatus were compiled alongside the repertoire data. Genome-wide SNP genotypes for about 60% of the 666 donors were used in a later genetic analysis, which treated that subset as a discovery cohort. Every discovery cohort repertoire had been produced on one sequencing platform. HLA typing covered class I and class II loci at four-digit resolution. The number of donors typed differed by locus, with about 629-630 for A, B, C, DRB1 and DQB1, around 520 for DQA1, under 610 for DPA1, and some 470 for DPB1. A few DR-DQ haplotypes were treated as single units for association and clustering because of strong linkage in the cohort. On average, around 200,000 unique TCR beta nucleotide sequences were sequenced per donor among more than 350 genotyped donors of the cohort, with roughly 18% of those sequences being non-productive.

In total, roughly 670 healthy bone marrow donors made up the cohort. At the time of sampling, all cohort members were nominally healthy, though unrecorded immune exposures were likely present. The donor was CMV seropositive and belonged to the group of 270 or so seropositive cohort members. A peripheral blood sample was provided by each donor, and peripheral blood mononuclear cells were used for TCR beta sequencing. Genomic DNA was extracted from the blood cell samples with the Qiagen DNeasy Blood Extraction Kit. The method behind the library was the immunoSEQ multiplex PCR assay. For the multiplex PCR, a mixture combining 60 forward primers for TCR Vbeta segments and 13 reverse primers for TCR Jbeta segments was used. The CDR3 region of rearranged TCR beta genes was amplified from genomic DNA with a multiplex PCR assay. The Illumina HiSeq System was used to sequence the amplified TCR beta libraries as 87-base-pair reads. In the authors' own workflow: A later analysis counted tens of millions of unique TCR beta chains across the 500 to 850 repertoires, and some 11 million of these chains were shared by at least two donors. A nearest-neighbor algorithm error-corrected the raw reads and collapsed the reads into unique sequences, merging closely related sequences to remove PCR and sequencing errors. CDR3 sequences were aligned to IMGT reference sequences to assign V, D and J gene segments. For a sequence to be retained, a match of at least six nucleotides was required to both a V gene segment and a J gene segment. A rearrangement counted as productive if the CDR3 had no stop codons and remained in frame with V and J, and every other rearrangement counted as non-productive. CDR3 was defined according to IMGT convention as the region running from the second conserved V-encoded cysteine to the conserved J-encoded phenylalanine. The earlier analysis of 587 of the donors excluded sequences that lacked an unambiguous match to a single V gene segment. In an earlier analysis of 587 of the donors, V segments were called functional above 56.7% productive rearrangements and were called segregating when the between-donor standard deviation exceeded 5%. To diagnose cytomegalovirus status from the catalog of TCR beta chain sequences, a statistical classification framework was built. A later analysis assigned V and J genes by comparing TCR nucleotide sequences with IMGT/GENE-DB human TR gene sequences. The TCRdist pipeline was used in a later analysis to assign CDR3 sequences and most-parsimonious VDJ recombination scenarios. A later analysis defined each TCR beta chain by its CDR3 amino acid sequence plus V-gene family, and excluded reads lacking a unique V-gene family. To address suspected cross-contamination and a sequencing artifact, a later analysis removed approximately 600 highly shared, low-generation-probability nucleotide sequences. In a later analysis, a clonal expansion index for each public chain was calculated from normalized within-repertoire ranks of inferred template counts. A later analysis computed generation probabilities with a VDJ recombination model fitted to out-of-frame rearrangements, and checked the results against IGoR. In a later analysis, hypergeometric tests were used to score TCR-TCR, TCR-HLA and TCR-CMV co-occurrence, with a repertoire-size bias correction applied to TCR pairs. To estimate false discovery rates, a later analysis permuted the HLA or CMV assignments 20 times. A later analysis grouped co-occurring TCRs with DBSCAN, adding TCRdist sequence similarity when clustering within HLA-allele-positive subsets. Co-occurrence clustering excluded repertoires with fewer than 30,000 or more than 120,000 public chains, plus five with anomalous nucleotide sharing. In its TCRdb copy, this immuneACCESS table keeps in-frame sequences only and misses some clones. Where compared with another copy, unresolved V genes explain less than half of these, and the others have no known cause. Clonal size and the V and J genes are those of that table, whereas D and trimming came from the DNA. This sample holds 130,000 to 150,000 clones; nearly 80% were observed only once. The top ten constitute 3% of the sample.

Study-wide conclusions, independent of this receptor: For the cohort, immune exposure information was limited to CMV serostatus. The classifier was reported to diagnose cytomegalovirus status with high specificity and sensitivity in both the original cohort and the validation cohort. In a later genetic analysis, a missense DCLRE1C variant was associated with V-gene and J-gene trimming of TCR beta chains, and the association was replicated in an independent cohort. When HLA alleles, especially DR and DQ, strongly co-occurred, attributing TCR associations to individual alleles was difficult. In a later analysis, TCR association rates were found to vary across HLA loci, with the most associated TCRs seen for DRB1 alleles and the fewest for HLA-C alleles. Some IMGT-functional V segments, including TRBV6-2 and TRBV6-3, could not be told apart with the 87-base-pair reads, so those segments were excluded. Roughly uniform sequencing depth across donors was assumed in presence/absence analyses, although this assumption may not hold. The authors suggested that the approach could potentially be extended to other disease states and immunological phenotypes. The study listed 150 to 200 TCR beta chains as associated with cytomegalovirus. A later analysis associated 15,000 or so TCR beta sequences with specific HLA alleles at a false discovery rate of 0.05. A later analysis reported that several top co-occurrence clusters appeared linked to parvovirus B19, influenza, CMV and Epstein-Barr virus. In a later analysis, HLA-associated TCR beta chains were found to be more clonally expanded and to have lower generation probabilities than equally common non-associated chains. Most TCR sequences were seen in very few donors, while some public TCRs were found in many individuals. Because counts were too low, roughly 16 rarely observed V segments, including chromosome 9 orphons, were excluded from the earlier analysis of several hundred of the donors. A group of highly shared sequence variants was considered likely to be a technical artifact of the sequencing pipeline. In this cohort, only TCR beta chains were sequenced, and detectable features were limited by the absence of alpha or paired-chain data. A later analysis found that most CMV-associated TCR beta chains appeared HLA-restricted, with HLA associations seemingly driven largely by CMV exposure. In vitro tests confirmed that a few of the cytomegalovirus-associated TCR beta chains recognize cytomegalovirus antigens. A further reported finding was that TCR beta sequences accurately predicted the HLA-A and HLA-B alleles for most subjects in the first cohort. An earlier analysis of approximately 500 of the donors showed that most TCR beta V segments appeared in productive rearrangements either about 87% or about 30% of the time, which broadly matched IMGT annotations. According to a later genetic analysis, donors in an Asian-associated ancestry cluster had fewer N-insertions in productive TCRs than the approximately 710-donor mean. Correlated functional status among segregating V segments might reflect linkage disequilibrium, but an unknown experimental factor could not be ruled out. Because HLA typing was missing for some donors at each locus, association tests included only the typed subset.

The chain is made from TRBV19 and TRBJ2-6, and TRBD1 aligns with 11 junction nucleotides. Sequenced input: PBMCs. This clonotype was sampled from a man aged 40-49 years in good health and CMV-seropositive. The CDR3 protein sequence reads: CASSMGTGGSGANVLTF. The base sequence is TGTGCCAGTAGTATGGGGACAGGGGGCTCTGGGGCCAACGTCCTGACTTTC.